This T cell receptor beta chain stems from a study of blood T cell repertoires in COVID-19. Whole-study context: PBMCs, B-cell-depleted T cells, or T cells provided the cDNA or gDNA that made up the material.

V shed 3 bases and J 6 bases; nucleotides not matched to a gene: 8. In germline, CDR1 is LNHDA, CDR2 SQIVND (reference sequence). The length of the CDR3 is 16 residues. Here immunoSEQ multiplex PCR was the method, and the copy in TCRdb shows in-frame clones only, minus some. This sample has 130,000 or so clones, with around 75% found just once. This chain links TRBV19 with TRBJ1-5; TRBD1 aligns across 10 bases. This TCR derives from a woman in her 70s with COVID-19, enrolled during active disease. The source material was peripheral blood. This chain's CDR3 is CASSILTGGGGQPQHF. For the CDR3, the DNA is TGTGCCAGTAGTATCCTGACAGGGGGCGGCGGTCAGCCCCAGCATTTT.